This TCR beta chain is drawn from a study of blood T cell repertoires in COVID-19. The wider study: Acute and convalescent COVID-19 samples came from the United States, Italy and Spain. T cells, B-cell-depleted T cells, or PBMCs supplied cDNA or gDNA.

Enrollees, about 18 to 95 years old, lived in 24 US areas. Categorization into cohorts depended on clinical history that participants reported. The CDR3 spans 18 residues. Trimming cost V 0 bases and J 2 bases; bases outside gene matches: 8. Germline values: CDR1 GTSNPN, CDR2 SVGIG (reference sequence). The repertoire was sequenced with immunoSEQ multiplex PCR; TCRdb's copy has only in-frame clones and lacks some. In the table there are roughly 200,000 clones, around 82% of which are singletons. The gene calls are TRBV30 and TRBJ2-1; 12 bases fit TRBD2. This clonotype was sampled from a woman aged 55-70 years with acute COVID-19. Sequenced: PBMCs or T cells enriched from blood (not recorded which). The CDR3 coding sequence is TGTGCCTGGAGTGTACCCCGGACTAGCGGGAAACCCTACAATGAGCAGTTCTTC. Its translation is CAWSVPRTSGKPYNEQFF.